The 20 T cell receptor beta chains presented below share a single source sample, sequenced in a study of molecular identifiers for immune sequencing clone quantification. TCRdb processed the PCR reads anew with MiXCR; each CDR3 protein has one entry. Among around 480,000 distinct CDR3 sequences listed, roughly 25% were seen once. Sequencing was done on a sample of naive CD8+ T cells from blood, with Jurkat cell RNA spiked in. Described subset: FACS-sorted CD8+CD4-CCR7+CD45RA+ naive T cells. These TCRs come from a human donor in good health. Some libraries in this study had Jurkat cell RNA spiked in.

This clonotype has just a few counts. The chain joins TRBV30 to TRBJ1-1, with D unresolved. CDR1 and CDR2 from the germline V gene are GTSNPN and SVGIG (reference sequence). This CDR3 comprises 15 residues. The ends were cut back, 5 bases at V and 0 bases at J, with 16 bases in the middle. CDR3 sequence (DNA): TGTGCCTGGGAAGACATGGGTACCATGAACACTGAAGCTTTCTTT. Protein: CAWEDMGTMNTEAFF.

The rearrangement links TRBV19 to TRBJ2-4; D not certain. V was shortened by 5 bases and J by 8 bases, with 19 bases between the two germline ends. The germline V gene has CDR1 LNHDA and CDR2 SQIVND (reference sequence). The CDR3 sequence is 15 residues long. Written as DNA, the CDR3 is TGTGCCAGTAGTGAATATGTGATGGGGTCGGACATTCAGTACTTC. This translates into CASSEYVMGSDIQYF.

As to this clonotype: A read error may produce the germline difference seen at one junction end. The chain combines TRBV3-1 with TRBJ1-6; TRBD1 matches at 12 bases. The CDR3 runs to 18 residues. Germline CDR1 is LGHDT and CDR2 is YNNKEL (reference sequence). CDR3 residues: CASSHTGTGGVYNSPLHF. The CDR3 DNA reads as TGTGCCAGCAGCCATACAGGGACAGGGGGCGTATATAATTCACCCCTCCACTTC.

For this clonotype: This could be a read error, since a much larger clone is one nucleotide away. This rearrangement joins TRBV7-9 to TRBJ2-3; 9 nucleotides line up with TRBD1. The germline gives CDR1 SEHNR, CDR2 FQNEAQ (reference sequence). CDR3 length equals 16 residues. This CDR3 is CASGLGQGFRTDTQYF. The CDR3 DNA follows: TGTGCCAGCGGCTTAGGACAGGGGTTTCGCACAGATACGCAGTATTTT.

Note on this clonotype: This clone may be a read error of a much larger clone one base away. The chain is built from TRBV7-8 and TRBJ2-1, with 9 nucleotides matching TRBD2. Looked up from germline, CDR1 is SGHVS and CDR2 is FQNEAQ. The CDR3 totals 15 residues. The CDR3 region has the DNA TGTGCCATCAGCTTAATATCTAGCGGGGAGGGTGAGCAGTTCTTC. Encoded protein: CAISLISSGEGEQFF.

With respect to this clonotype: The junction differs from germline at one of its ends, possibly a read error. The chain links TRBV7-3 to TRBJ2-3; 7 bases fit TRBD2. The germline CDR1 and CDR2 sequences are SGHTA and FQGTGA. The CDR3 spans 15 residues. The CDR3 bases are TGTGCCGGCAGCTTCGGTAGCGGGAGCACAGATACGCAGTATTTT. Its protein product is CAGSFGSGSTDTQYF.

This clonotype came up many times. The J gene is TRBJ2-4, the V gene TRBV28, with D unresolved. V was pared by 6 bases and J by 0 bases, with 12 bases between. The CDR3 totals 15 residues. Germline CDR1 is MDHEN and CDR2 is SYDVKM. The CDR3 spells CASSLDGLAKNIQYF. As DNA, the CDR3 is TGTGCCAGCAGCCTGGACGGGTTAGCCAAAAACATTCAGTACTTC.

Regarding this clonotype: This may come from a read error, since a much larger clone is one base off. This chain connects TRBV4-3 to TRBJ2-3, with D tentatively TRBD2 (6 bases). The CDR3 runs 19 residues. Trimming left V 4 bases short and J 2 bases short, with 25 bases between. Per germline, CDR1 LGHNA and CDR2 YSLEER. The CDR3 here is CASSPLTAGLTDLTDTQYF. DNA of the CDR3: TGCGCCAGCAGCCCCCTAACGGCCGGACTAACGGACCTCACAGATACGCAGTATTTT.

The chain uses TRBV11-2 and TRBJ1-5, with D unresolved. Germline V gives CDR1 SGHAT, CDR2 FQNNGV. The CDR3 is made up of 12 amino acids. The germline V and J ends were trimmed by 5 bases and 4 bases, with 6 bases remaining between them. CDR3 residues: CASSHLNQPQHF. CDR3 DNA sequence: TGTGCCAGCAGCCACTTAAATCAGCCCCAGCATTTT.

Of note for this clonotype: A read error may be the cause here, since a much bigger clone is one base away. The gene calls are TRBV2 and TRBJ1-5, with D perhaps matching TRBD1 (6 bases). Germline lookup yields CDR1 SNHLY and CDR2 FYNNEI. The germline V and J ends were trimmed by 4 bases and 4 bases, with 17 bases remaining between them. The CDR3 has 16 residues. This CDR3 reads CASSGIVGGPNQPQHF. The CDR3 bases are TGTGCCAGCAGTGGAATCGTAGGGGGGCCTAATCAGCCCCAGCATTTT.

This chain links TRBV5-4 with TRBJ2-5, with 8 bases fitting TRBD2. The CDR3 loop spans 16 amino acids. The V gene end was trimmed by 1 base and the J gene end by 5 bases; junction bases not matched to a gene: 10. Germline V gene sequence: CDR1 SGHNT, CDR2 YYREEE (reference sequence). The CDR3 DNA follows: TGTGCCAGCAGCTTGATCGGGGGGGGCGGCTGGGAGACCCAGTACTTC. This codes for CASSLIGGGGWETQYF.

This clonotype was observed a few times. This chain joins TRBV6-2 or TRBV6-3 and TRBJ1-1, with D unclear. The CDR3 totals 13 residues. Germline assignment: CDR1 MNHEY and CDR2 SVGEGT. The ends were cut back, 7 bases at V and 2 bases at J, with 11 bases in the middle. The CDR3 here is CASNPAGNTEAFF. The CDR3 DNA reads TGTGCCAGCAACCCAGCAGGAAACACTGAAGCTTTCTTT.

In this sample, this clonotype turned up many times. CDR3: CASSLELDSNQPQHF. CDR3 DNA sequence: TGTGCCAGCAGTTTAGAGCTGGATAGCAATCAGCCCCAGCATTTT. The chain links TRBV28 to TRBJ1-5; no clear D. V shed 2 bases and J shed 0 bases, with 8 bases lying between them. The CDR3 has 15 amino acids. The germline V gene has CDR1 MDHEN and CDR2 SYDVKM. The full variable domain, in which reference TRBV28 and TRBJ1-5 provide the parts outside the CDR3, is DVKVTQSSRYLVKRTGEKVFLECVQDMDHENMFWYRQDPGLGLRLIYFSYDVKMKEKGDIPEGYSVSREKKERFSLILESASTNQTSMYLCASSLELDSNQPQHFGDGTRLSIL.

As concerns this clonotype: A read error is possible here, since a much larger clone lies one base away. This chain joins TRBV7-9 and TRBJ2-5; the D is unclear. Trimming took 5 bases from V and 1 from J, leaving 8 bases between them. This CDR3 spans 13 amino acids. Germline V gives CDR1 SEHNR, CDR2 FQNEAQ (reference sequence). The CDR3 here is CASSHLRQETQYF. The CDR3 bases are TGTGCCAGCAGCCACCTTCGCCAAGAGACCCAGTACTTC.

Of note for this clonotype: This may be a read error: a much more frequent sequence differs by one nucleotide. The CDR3 region has the DNA TGTGCCAGCAGTGCACCCGGACAGGGGGCCTACAATGATCAGTTCTTC. This encodes CASSAPGQGAYNDQFF. The rearrangement joins TRBV25-1 to TRBJ2-1, with 11 bases lining up with TRBD1. The germline CDR1 and CDR2 sequences are MGHDK and SYGVNS. The CDR3 runs to 16 residues.

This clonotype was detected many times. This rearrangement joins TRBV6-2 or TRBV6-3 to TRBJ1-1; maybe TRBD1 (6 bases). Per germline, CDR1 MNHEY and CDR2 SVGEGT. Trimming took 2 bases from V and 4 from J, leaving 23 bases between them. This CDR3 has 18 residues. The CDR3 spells CASSYIGIEDRRTTEAFF. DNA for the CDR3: TGTGCCAGCAGTTACATTGGCATTGAGGACAGACGAACCACTGAAGCTTTCTTT.

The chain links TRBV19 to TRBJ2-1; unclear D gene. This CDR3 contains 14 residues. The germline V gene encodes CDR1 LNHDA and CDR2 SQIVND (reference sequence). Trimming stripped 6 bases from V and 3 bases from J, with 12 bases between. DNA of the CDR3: TGTGCCAGTAGCCACCCCGGCAGCTACAATGAGCAGTTCTTC. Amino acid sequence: CASSHPGSYNEQFF.

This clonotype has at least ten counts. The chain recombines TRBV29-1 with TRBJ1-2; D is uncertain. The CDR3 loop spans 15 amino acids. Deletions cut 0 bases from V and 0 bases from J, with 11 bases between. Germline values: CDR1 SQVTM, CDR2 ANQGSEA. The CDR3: CSVEEEIGANYGYTF. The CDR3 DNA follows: TGCAGCGTTGAAGAGGAAATTGGAGCTAACTATGGCTACACCTTC.

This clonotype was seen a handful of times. The DNA for the CDR3 is TGTGCCAGCAGCCAGCCGGGACAGAAGGATGGCTACACCTTC. Protein: CASSQPGQKDGYTF. The chain carries TRBV12-3 or TRBV12-4 and TRBJ1-2; 7 nucleotides align to TRBD1. V was clipped by 6 bases and J by 6 bases; unmatched bases: 10. The CDR3 has 14 amino acids.

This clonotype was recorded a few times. CDR3: CASGGRTPYEQYF. The CDR3 DNA reads TGTGCCAGCGGAGGCAGGACTCCCTACGAGCAGTACTTC. This sequence joins TRBV14 and TRBJ2-7; D may be TRBD2 (5 bases). Trimming took off 8 bases at V and 2 bases at J, with 13 bases between the two ends. CDR3 size: 13 residues. Germline CDR1 is SGHDN and CDR2 is FVKESK.